This is a list of T cell receptor beta chains from one sample in a study of CD8 T cells in Susac syndrome. TCRdb used MiXCR to reprocess the immunoSEQ multiplex PCR reads, holding one entry per CDR3 protein. This table has approximately 120,000 distinct CDR3 sequences, about 93% appearing once. Input material: CD8+ T cells from PBMCs. The receptors derive from a human donor with Susac syndrome. CDR3s include the opening cysteine and the closing phenylalanine or tryptophan. The D gene is left open where the match is weak. The size of a clone is reported for some rows only, either as once, few or many, or as a class for expanded clones.

once,TRBV5-6,TRBJ2-1,TRBD2,TGTGCCAGCAGCTTGGCAGCTAGCGGCTCCTACAATGAGCAGTTCTTC,CASSLAASGSYNEQFF
.,TRBV11-2,TRBJ2-6,TRBD1,TGTGCCAGCAGCCCGGCCGGGACAGACTACTCTGGGGCCAACGTCCTGACTTTC,CASSPAGTDYSGANVLTF
.,TRBV7-9,TRBJ2-2,TRBD2,TGTGCCAGCAGCCACCTGCTAGCGGGCCCTGCGGACACCGGGGAGCTGTTTTTT,CASSHLLAGPADTGELFF
.,TRBV4-1,TRBJ2-3,.,TGCGCCAGCAGCCAAGATGCTAGCCGGCCAGATACGCAGTATTTT,CASSQDASRPDTQYF
.,TRBV27,TRBJ2-3,.,TGTGCCAGCAGTTCCCGACCGGGACCCAGCACAGATACGCAGTATTTT,CASSSRPGPSTDTQYF
.,TRBV5-1,TRBJ2-2,.,TGCGCCAGCAGCCCGGGACTGATCACCGGGGAGCTGTTTTTT,CASSPGLITGELFF
.,TRBV14,TRBJ2-7,.,TGTGCCAGCAGCCAAGGCTGGCGGGACTACGAGCAGTACTTC,CASSQGWRDYEQYF
.,TRBV14,TRBJ2-1,TRBD2,TGTGCCAGCAGCCAAGTCGTGGGGACTAGGCTTATCGATGAGCAGTTCTTC,CASSQVVGTRLIDEQFF
.,TRBV12-3/TRBV12-4,TRBJ1-5,.,TGTGCCAGCACCGCGGGAGGGGAGGCTCAGCCCCAGCATTTT,CASTAGGEAQPQHF
once,TRBV28,TRBJ1-5,.,TGTGCCAGCAGTCCGGAGGACAAGCTCAATCAGCCCCAGCATTTT,CASSPEDKLNQPQHF
.,TRBV7-9,TRBJ1-6,TRBD1,TGTGCCAGCAGCTCGGGACAGACCTATGATTCACCCCTCCACTTT,CASSSGQTYDSPLHF
.,TRBV6-1,TRBJ1-2,.,TGTGCCAGCAGCCCCACCCCACGGCCCTTGGGCTACACCTTC,CASSPTPRPLGYTF
.,TRBV6-5,TRBJ2-7,TRBD2,TGTGCCAGCAGTTACGATACTAGCGGGAGTATCGACGAGCAGTACTTC,CASSYDTSGSIDEQYF
.,TRBV11-3,TRBJ2-3,.,TGTGCCAGCAGCTTAGTACAGGATACGCAGTATTTT,CASSLVQDTQYF
.,TRBV25-1,TRBJ1-1,.,TGTGCCAGCAGTGAATATTGGGTGGACAGTGACACTGAAGCTTTCTTT,CASSEYWVDSDTEAFF
.,TRBV5-1,TRBJ1-1,.,TGCGCCAGCAGCCCGGACATACCCCAGGAGGACACTGAAGCTTTCTTT,CASSPDIPQEDTEAFF
.,TRBV7-6,TRBJ1-6,.,TGTGCCAGCAGCTTAGCTCCGGTGACGGCCCTCCACTTT,CASSLAPVTALHF
.,TRBV7-9,TRBJ2-1,.,TGTGCCAGCAGCTCCACAGGGTCCAATGAGCAGTTCTTC,CASSSTGSNEQFF
.,TRBV12-3/TRBV12-4,TRBJ2-3,.,TGTGCCAGCAGACTGGGGACACATACGCAGTATTTT,CASRLGTHTQYF
once,TRBV29-1,TRBJ2-7,.,TGCAGCGTTCGGACTGAGAGGGGGGACGAGCAGTACTTC,CSVRTERGDEQYF
.,TRBV27,TRBJ2-3,.,TGTGCCAGCAGTTTATCTAGGTGGGAGGCGCAGTATTTT,CASSLSRWEAQYF
.,TRBV25-1,TRBJ2-7,TRBD1,TGTGCCAGCAGTGAATATCGGCTGGGGGACAGGGGTGTCGAGCAGTACTTC,CASSEYRLGDRGVEQYF
.,TRBV12-3/TRBV12-4,TRBJ1-4,.,TGTGCCAGCAGTTTAGTGGAGGGAGGCGGTGAAAAACTGTTTTTT,CASSLVEGGGEKLFF
.,TRBV20-1,TRBJ1-2,.,TGCAGTGCTAGAGATTATGGCGAGAGGTATGGCTACACCTTC,CSARDYGERYGYTF
.,TRBV7-9,TRBJ1-5,.,TGTGCCAGCAGCTATTCCACAGGGAATCAGCCCCAGCATTTT,CASSYSTGNQPQHF
once,TRBV7-2,TRBJ2-7,.,TGTGCCAGCAGCCCCGGGACTGAGGGACTTGGCTACGAGCAGTACTTC,CASSPGTEGLGYEQYF
.,TRBV7-9,TRBJ2-1,TRBD2,TGTGCCAGCAGCTCATCACAGACTAGCGGGTTTACCTACAATGAGCAGTTCTTC,CASSSSQTSGFTYNEQFF
.,TRBV20-1,TRBJ2-1,.,TGCAGTGCTAGTAGGGGACCCCCTGTCTCCTACAATGAGCAGTTCTTC,CSASRGPPVSYNEQFF
once,TRBV2,TRBJ2-5,.,TGTGCCAGCAGTGGGGTTATAGGGCTGGAGACCCAGTACTTC,CASSGVIGLETQYF
.,TRBV6-4,TRBJ2-7,.,TGTGCCAGCACCCCCTACGAGCAGTACTTC,CASTPYEQYF
.,TRBV20-1,TRBJ2-7,TRBD1,TGCAGTGCTAGAGATCCCCTGGGACAGAATTACGAGCAGTACTTC,CSARDPLGQNYEQYF
.,TRBV30,TRBJ2-1,TRBD1,TGTGCCTGGAGCTGGACAGGAAACTACAATGAGCAGTTCTTC,CAWSWTGNYNEQFF
.,TRBV12-3/TRBV12-4,TRBJ1-5,.,TGTGCCAGCAGTTTATATTGGGGTGAGGGCAATCAGCCCCAGCATTTT,CASSLYWGEGNQPQHF
.,TRBV7-9,TRBJ2-3,TRBD1,TGTGCCAGCCCCGGGACAGGGGACCAGGATACGCAGTATTTT,CASPGTGDQDTQYF
.,TRBV30,TRBJ2-3,TRBD2,TGTGCCTGGAGCTTACTAGCGGGAGGGGCGGATACGCAGTATTTT,CAWSLLAGGADTQYF
.,TRBV9,TRBJ2-7,.,TGTGCCAGCAGCGCGGAGGGACAGTCAACCTACGAGCAGTACTTC,CASSAEGQSTYEQYF
.,TRBV30,TRBJ2-5,.,TGTGCCTGGAGTGTGGATAGCGGCACAGGGTCCCAGTACTTC,CAWSVDSGTGSQYF
.,TRBV10-3,TRBJ2-7,.,TGTGCCATCACCTCGGACGGTAGCTCCTACGAGCAGTACTTC,CAITSDGSSYEQYF
.,TRBV20-1,TRBJ2-7,TRBD2,TGCAGTGCTGGAGATTTTAGCGGGGACTCCTACGAGCAGTACTTC,CSAGDFSGDSYEQYF
.,TRBV29-1,TRBJ2-2,TRBD1,TGCAGCGTCCCCGAAGATGGACTGGGACAGGGGGGTCCCGGGGAGCTGTTTTTT,CSVPEDGLGQGGPGELFF
.,TRBV20-1,TRBJ2-7,.,TGCAGTGCTAGATCCAGGGAGGCGGGAGAGCAGTACTTC,CSARSREAGEQYF
.,TRBV28,TRBJ1-2,.,TGTGCCAGCAGTTCAATTTTAGAGACCAACTATGGCTACACCTTC,CASSSILETNYGYTF
.,TRBV4-3,TRBJ1-1,.,TGCGCCAGCAGCCATACAGGGCCAGTAGGCACTGAAGCTTTCTTT,CASSHTGPVGTEAFF